These T cell receptor beta chains were read from a single sample in a study of beta chain features in type 1 diabetes. Clones were read by immunoSEQ multiplex PCR, and TCRdb kept only the in-frame ones, dropping some. The sample has around 150,000 clones, roughly 9% seen once. The sample taken for sequencing was central memory CD4+ T cells from blood. The receptors shown here come from a young woman with type 1 diabetes. Both conserved end residues are part of each CDR3. Each record gives: V gene, J gene, clone size, D gene, CDR3 protein, CDR3 DNA. D genes are given only for firm matches. Clone size, where shown, is once, few, many, or a class for clones that have expanded.

>TRBV7-2|TRBJ1-4|.|.
CASSLGRAHEKLFF
TGTGCCAGCAGCTTAGGCAGGGCCCACGAAAAACTGTTTTTT
>TRBV6-6|TRBJ2-5|.|TRBD1
CASSYWTGETQYF
TGTGCCAGCAGTTATTGGACAGGAGAGACCCAGTACTTC
>TRBV7-3|TRBJ2-3|.|.
CASSNRARSTDTQYF
TGTGCCAGCAGCAACAGGGCACGTAGCACAGATACGCAGTATTTT
>TRBV5-1|TRBJ2-1|.|.
CASSVGGISYNEQFF
TGCGCCAGCAGCGTCGGCGGGATCTCCTACAATGAGCAGTTCTTC
>TRBV28|TRBJ2-5|few|.
CASSVRQPEVQYF
TGTGCCAGCAGTGTCCGACAGCCCGAGGTCCAGTACTTC
>TRBV7-9|TRBJ2-7|few|TRBD2
CASSEGRARGREQYF
TGTGCCAGCAGCGAAGGGAGGGCCCGAGGGAGAGAGCAGTACTTC
>TRBV5-4|TRBJ2-7|.|TRBD2
CASNDPSGYGEQYF
TGTGCCAGCAACGACCCTAGCGGCTACGGCGAGCAGTACTTC
>TRBV5-6|TRBJ2-3|.|.
CASSVGRTDTQYF
TGTGCCAGCAGTGTGGGGAGGACAGATACGCAGTATTTT
>TRBV27|TRBJ2-7|.|.
CASSRRQNYEQYF
TGTGCCAGCAGTCGCCGACAGAACTACGAGCAGTACTTC
>TRBV5-1|TRBJ1-2|.|.
CASSLGGRVLRGYTF
TGCGCCAGCAGCTTGGGGGGCAGAGTATTACGCGGCTACACCTTC
>TRBV5-4|TRBJ2-4|.|TRBD1
CASSAGTGLTEDIQYF
TGTGCCAGCAGCGCCGGGACAGGGCTAACCGAGGACATTCAGTACTTC
>TRBV7-9|TRBJ2-5|.|TRBD2
CASSLYAGEETQYF
TGTGCCAGCAGCTTATACGCGGGGGAAGAGACCCAGTACTTC
>TRBV27|TRBJ2-6|few|.
CASSTGTGANVLTF
TGTGCCAGCAGCACAGGGACTGGGGCCAACGTCCTGACTTTC
>TRBV11-3|TRBJ2-3|few|.
CASSSRLTSTDTQYF
TGTGCCAGCAGCTCCCGCCTGACTAGCACAGATACGCAGTATTTT
>TRBV7-9|TRBJ2-7|.|TRBD1
CASSLSAGGFHEQYF
TGTGCCAGCAGCTTGTCCGCAGGGGGTTTCCACGAGCAGTACTTC
>TRBV4-2|TRBJ2-5|.|TRBD2
CASSRSVLAGVGEETQYF
TGTGCCAGCAGCCGCTCCGTACTAGCGGGAGTGGGGGAAGAGACCCAGTACTTC
>TRBV15|TRBJ1-1|few|TRBD1
CATSRVRDRDTEAFF
TGTGCCACCAGCAGAGTAAGGGACAGGGACACTGAAGCTTTCTTT
>TRBV28|TRBJ1-2|.|TRBD1
CASSPPWGQVNYGYTF
TGTGCCAGCAGTCCCCCTTGGGGACAGGTAAACTATGGCTACACCTTC
>TRBV18|TRBJ1-1|.|.
CASARQINTEAFF
TGTGCCAGCGCTCGACAGATAAACACTGAAGCTTTCTTT
>TRBV15|TRBJ2-7|.|.
CATSRGRREPYEQYF
TGTGCCACCAGCAGAGGTCGACGGGAACCCTACGAGCAGTACTTC
>TRBV4-1|TRBJ2-5|many|.
CASSQGHREETQYF
TGCGCCAGCAGCCAGGGACACAGGGAAGAGACCCAGTACTTC
>TRBV19|TRBJ2-1|few|.
CASSTIPNFVREQFF
TGTGCCAGTAGTACAATCCCTAACTTCGTGCGTGAGCAGTTCTTC
>TRBV4-2|TRBJ2-1|few|.
CASRRDSASQFF
TGTGCCAGCAGGCGAGACTCGGCTAGTCAATTCTTC
>TRBV27|TRBJ1-4|.|.
CASKNSEGDIVEKLFF
TGTGCCAGCAAAAATTCCGAGGGTGACATTGTGGAAAAACTGTTTTTT
>TRBV28|TRBJ1-4|.|.
CASSLGGRHQNEKLFF
TGTGCCAGCAGTTTGGGGGGACGGCACCAAAATGAAAAACTGTTTTTT
>TRBV7-9|TRBJ2-7|few|TRBD1
CASSAGTEVYEQYF
TGTGCCAGCAGCGCCGGGACAGAGGTCTACGAGCAGTACTTC
>TRBV5-5|TRBJ1-1|.|.
CASSLGGSRWDTEAFF
TGTGCCAGCTCGCTCGGAGGGAGTAGGTGGGACACTGAAGCTTTCTTT
>TRBV30|TRBJ1-5|.|TRBD1
CAWSRQGARQPQHF
TGTGCCTGGAGCCGACAGGGGGCCCGTCAGCCCCAGCATTTT
>TRBV7-6|TRBJ2-2|few|TRBD1
CASSLDVGQGFEELFF
TGTGCCAGCAGCTTAGACGTGGGACAGGGGTTCGAGGAGCTGTTTTTT
>TRBV5-1|TRBJ2-2|.|TRBD2
CASSLAAGGPSNGELFF
TGCGCCAGCAGCTTGGCAGCGGGAGGGCCGAGTAACGGGGAGCTGTTTTTT
>TRBV7-9|TRBJ1-3|few|.
CASSSKIRVGNTIYF
TGTGCCAGCAGCTCCAAGATCAGGGTTGGAAACACCATATATTTT
>TRBV7-7|TRBJ2-1|.|.
CASSSGGRHNEQFF
TGTGCTAGCAGCTCCGGGGGACGCCACAATGAGCAGTTCTTC
>TRBV19|TRBJ2-5|.|.
CASSVLGRETQYF
TGTGCCAGTAGTGTTCTAGGGAGGGAGACCCAGTACTTC
>TRBV20-1|TRBJ1-2|few|.
CSGADYGYTF
TGCAGTGGGGCAGACTATGGCTACACCTTC
>TRBV6-6|TRBJ2-5|.|.
CASSYSAGVETQYF
TGTGCCAGCAGTTACTCAGCAGGGGTAGAGACCCAGTACTTC
>TRBV29-1|TRBJ2-3|.|TRBD2
CSASTSGMGWGTDTQYF
TGCAGCGCCTCGACTAGCGGGATGGGGTGGGGCACAGATACGCAGTATTTT
>TRBV2|TRBJ2-7|few|.
CASSPRPEGWEQYF
TGTGCCAGCAGCCCCCGACCGGAGGGCTGGGAGCAGTACTTC
>TRBV5-1|TRBJ1-2|.|TRBD1
CASSKGTGDYGYTF
TGCGCCAGCAGCAAGGGGACAGGGGACTATGGCTACACCTTC
>TRBV5-1|TRBJ2-1|.|TRBD2
CASSPTLLAGSYNEQFF
TGCGCCAGCAGCCCCACTTTATTAGCGGGATCCTACAATGAGCAGTTCTTC
>TRBV5-1|TRBJ2-3|.|.
CASSPQASTDTQYF
TGCGCCAGCAGCCCCCAAGCTAGCACAGATACGCAGTATTTT
>TRBV28|TRBJ1-1|.|.
CASSSSNTEAFF
TGTGCCAGCAGTTCGTCTAACACTGAAGCTTTCTTT
>TRBV15|TRBJ2-5|few|TRBD2
CATSRKAGEGETQYF
TGTGCCACCAGCAGGAAAGCGGGAGAAGGAGAGACCCAGTACTTC
>TRBV4-2|TRBJ2-7|.|TRBD2
CASSQELAGAYEQYF
TGTGCCAGCAGCCAAGAACTAGCGGGAGCTTACGAGCAGTACTTC
>TRBV27|TRBJ2-1|few|TRBD2
CASSFGAGSFNEQFF
TGTGCCAGCAGTTTTGGAGCGGGGAGTTTCAATGAGCAGTTCTTC
>TRBV9|TRBJ2-2|.|.
CASSVGSGTGELFF
TGTGCCAGCAGCGTAGGTTCGGGGACCGGGGAGCTGTTTTTT
>TRBV5-1|TRBJ2-2|.|TRBD1
CASSRDRDTGELFF
TGCGCCAGCAGCAGGGACAGGGACACCGGGGAGCTGTTTTTT
>TRBV10-3|TRBJ2-5|few|.
CAISESSVTEETQYF
TGTGCCATCAGTGAGTCTAGCGTCACGGAAGAGACCCAGTACTTC
>TRBV4-1|TRBJ2-1|.|TRBD2
CASSQFATSGYNEQFF
TGCGCCAGCAGCCAATTCGCGACTAGCGGCTACAATGAGCAGTTCTTC
>TRBV7-9|TRBJ1-1|.|.
CASSLGGVANTEAFF
TGTGCCAGCAGCTTAGGGGGGGTTGCGAACACTGAAGCTTTCTTT
>TRBV19|TRBJ1-2|few|.
CASTRQSLNYGYTF
TGTGCCAGTACTAGACAGTCTCTCAACTATGGCTACACCTTC
>TRBV28|TRBJ1-4|few|TRBD1
CASALQGAREKLFF
TGTGCCAGCGCCTTACAGGGGGCTAGGGAAAAACTGTTTTTT
>TRBV18|TRBJ1-1|.|.
CASSPPRMGGLNTEAFF
TGTGCCAGCTCACCACCGCGGATGGGGGGACTCAACACTGAAGCTTTCTTT
>TRBV9|TRBJ2-1|.|.
CASSAQVSSYNEQFF
TGTGCCAGCAGCGCTCAGGTGAGCTCCTACAATGAGCAGTTCTTC
>TRBV18|TRBJ2-5|.|.
CASSPPVRETQYF
TGTGCCAGCTCACCACCGGTCCGGGAGACCCAGTACTTC
>TRBV5-1|TRBJ2-2|few|.
CASSFPAGELFF
TGCGCCAGCAGCTTTCCGGCCGGGGAGCTGTTTTTT
>TRBV7-3|TRBJ2-5|.|TRBD2
CASSPRGGETQYF
TGTGCCAGCAGCCCCCGGGGGGGTGAGACCCAGTACTTC
>TRBV5-6|TRBJ2-5|.|.
CASSFMAGSPQETQYF
TGTGCCAGCAGCTTTATGGCGGGATCCCCCCAAGAGACCCAGTACTTC
>TRBV28|TRBJ2-1|few|TRBD2
CASSLMGGGREQFF
TGTGCCAGCAGTTTAATGGGGGGCGGGAGGGAGCAGTTCTTC
>TRBV7-2|TRBJ2-2|.|.
CASSLSWATGELFF
TGTGCCAGCAGCTTAAGCTGGGCGACCGGGGAGCTGTTTTTT